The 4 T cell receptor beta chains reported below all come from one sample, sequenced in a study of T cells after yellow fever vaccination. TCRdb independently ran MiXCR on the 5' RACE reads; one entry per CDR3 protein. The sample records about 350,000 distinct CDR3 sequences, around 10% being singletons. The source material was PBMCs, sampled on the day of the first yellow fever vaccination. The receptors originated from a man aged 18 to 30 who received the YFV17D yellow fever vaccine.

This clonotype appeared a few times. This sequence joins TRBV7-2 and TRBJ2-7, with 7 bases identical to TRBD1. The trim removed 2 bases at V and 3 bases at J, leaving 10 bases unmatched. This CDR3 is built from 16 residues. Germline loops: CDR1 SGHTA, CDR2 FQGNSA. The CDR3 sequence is CASSLRGLTGYYEQYV. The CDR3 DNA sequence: TGTGCCAGCAGCTTAAGAGGTTTGACAGGGTACTACGAGCAGTACGTC.

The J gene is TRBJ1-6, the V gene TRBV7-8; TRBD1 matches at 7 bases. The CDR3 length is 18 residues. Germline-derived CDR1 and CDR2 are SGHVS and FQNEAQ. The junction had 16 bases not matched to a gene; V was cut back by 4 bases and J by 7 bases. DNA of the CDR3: TGTGCCAGCAGCTCTGTGCGTAGGGGGCCCTGGGGGAATTCACCCCTCCACTTT. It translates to CASSSVRRGPWGNSPLHF.

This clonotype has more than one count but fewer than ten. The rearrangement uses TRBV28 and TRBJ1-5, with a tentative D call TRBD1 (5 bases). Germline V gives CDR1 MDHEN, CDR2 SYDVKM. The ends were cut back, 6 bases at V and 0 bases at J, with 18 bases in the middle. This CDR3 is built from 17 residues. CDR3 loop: CASSLFGVRDSNQPQHF. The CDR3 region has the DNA TGTGCCAGCAGCCTCTTCGGTGTCAGGGATAGCAATCAGCCCCAGCATTTT.

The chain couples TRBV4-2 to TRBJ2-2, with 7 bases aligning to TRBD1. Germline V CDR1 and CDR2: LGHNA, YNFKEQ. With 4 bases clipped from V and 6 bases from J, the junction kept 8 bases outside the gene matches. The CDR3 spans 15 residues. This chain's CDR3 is CASSRRQGQAGELFF. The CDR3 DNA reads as TGTGCCAGCAGCCGACGACAGGGTCAGGCCGGGGAGCTGTTTTTT.